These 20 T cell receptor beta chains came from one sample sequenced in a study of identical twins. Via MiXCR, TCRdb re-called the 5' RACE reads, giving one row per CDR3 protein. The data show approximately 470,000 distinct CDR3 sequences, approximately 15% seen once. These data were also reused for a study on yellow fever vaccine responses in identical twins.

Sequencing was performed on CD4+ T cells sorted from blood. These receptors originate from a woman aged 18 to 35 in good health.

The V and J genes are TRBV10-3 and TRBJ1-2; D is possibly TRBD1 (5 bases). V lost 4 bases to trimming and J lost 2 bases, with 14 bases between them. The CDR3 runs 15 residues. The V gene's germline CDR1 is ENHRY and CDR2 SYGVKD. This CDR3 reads CAISGQGPANYGYTF. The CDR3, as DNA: TGTGCCATCAGTGGCCAGGGCCCGGCGAACTATGGCTACACCTTC.

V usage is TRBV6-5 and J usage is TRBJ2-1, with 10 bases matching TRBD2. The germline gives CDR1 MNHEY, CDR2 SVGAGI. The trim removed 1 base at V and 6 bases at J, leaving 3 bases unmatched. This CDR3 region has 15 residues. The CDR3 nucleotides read TGTGCCAGCAGTTACTTTCGGACTAGCGGCAATGAGCAGTTCTTC. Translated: CASSYFRTSGNEQFF.

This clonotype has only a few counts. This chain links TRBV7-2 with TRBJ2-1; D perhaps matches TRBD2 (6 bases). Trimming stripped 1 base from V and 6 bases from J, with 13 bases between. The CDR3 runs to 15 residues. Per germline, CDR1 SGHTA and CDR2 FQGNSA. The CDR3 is CASSLELSGGNEQFF. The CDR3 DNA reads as TGTGCCAGCAGCTTAGAACTCTCCGGGGGCAATGAGCAGTTCTTC.

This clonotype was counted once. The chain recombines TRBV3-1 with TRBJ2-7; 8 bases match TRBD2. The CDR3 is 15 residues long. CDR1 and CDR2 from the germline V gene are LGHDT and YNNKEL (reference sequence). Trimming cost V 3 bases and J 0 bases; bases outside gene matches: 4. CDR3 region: CASSHIGTSSYEQYF. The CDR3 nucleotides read TGTGCCAGCAGCCATATCGGGACTAGCTCCTACGAGCAGTACTTC.

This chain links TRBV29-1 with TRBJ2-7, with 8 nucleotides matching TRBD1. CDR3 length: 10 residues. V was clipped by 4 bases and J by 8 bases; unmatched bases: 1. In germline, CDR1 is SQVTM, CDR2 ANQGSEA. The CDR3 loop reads CSVGQGQQYF. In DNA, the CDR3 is TGCAGCGTTGGACAGGGGCAGCAGTACTTC.

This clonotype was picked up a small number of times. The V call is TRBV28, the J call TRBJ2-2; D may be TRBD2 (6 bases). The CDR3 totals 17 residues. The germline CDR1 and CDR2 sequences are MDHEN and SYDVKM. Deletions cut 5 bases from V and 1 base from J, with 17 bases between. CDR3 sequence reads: CASSPGVSRENTGELFF. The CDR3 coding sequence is TGTGCCAGCAGTCCCGGGGTTTCGCGGGAGAACACCGGGGAGCTGTTTTTT.

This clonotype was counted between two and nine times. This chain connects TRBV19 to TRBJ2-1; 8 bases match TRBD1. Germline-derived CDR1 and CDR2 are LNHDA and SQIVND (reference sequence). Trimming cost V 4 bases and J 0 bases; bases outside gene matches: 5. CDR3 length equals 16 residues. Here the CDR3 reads CASSRGTGLSYNEQFF. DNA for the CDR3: TGTGCCAGTAGTAGGGGGACAGGACTCTCCTACAATGAGCAGTTCTTC.

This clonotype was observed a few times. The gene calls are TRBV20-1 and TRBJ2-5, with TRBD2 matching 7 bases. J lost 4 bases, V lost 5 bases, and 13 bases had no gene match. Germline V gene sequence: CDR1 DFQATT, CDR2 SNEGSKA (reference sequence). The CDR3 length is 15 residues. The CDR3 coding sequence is TGCAGTGCTTCTACTCCGGGCGGGAGAGGAGAGACCCAGTACTTC. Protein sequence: CSASTPGGRGETQYF.

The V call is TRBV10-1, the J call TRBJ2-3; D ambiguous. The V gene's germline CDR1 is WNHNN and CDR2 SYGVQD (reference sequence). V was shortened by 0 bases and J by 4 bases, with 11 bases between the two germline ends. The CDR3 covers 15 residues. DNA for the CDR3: TGCGCCAGCAGTGAGTCGCCGGTAGCTCCAGATACGCAGTATTTT. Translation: CASSESPVAPDTQYF.

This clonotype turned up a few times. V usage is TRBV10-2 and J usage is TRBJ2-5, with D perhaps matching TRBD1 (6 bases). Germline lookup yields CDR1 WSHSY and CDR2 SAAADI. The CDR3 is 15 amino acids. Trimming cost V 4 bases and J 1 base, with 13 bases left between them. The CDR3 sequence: CASSGSYRAQETQYF. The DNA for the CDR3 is TGCGCCAGCAGTGGATCCTACAGGGCCCAAGAGACCCAGTACTTC.

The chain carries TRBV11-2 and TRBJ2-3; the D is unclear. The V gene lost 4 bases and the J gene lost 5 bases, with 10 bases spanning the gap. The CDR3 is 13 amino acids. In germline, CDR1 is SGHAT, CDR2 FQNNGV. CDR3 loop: CASSSHLEDTQYF. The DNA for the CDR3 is TGTGCCAGCAGCTCCCACCTGGAAGATACGCAGTATTTT.

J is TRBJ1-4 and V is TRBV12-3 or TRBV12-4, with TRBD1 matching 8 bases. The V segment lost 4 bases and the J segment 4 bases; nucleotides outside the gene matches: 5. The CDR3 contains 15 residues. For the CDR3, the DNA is TGTGCCAGCAGTTACGACAGGGGAGATAATGAAAAACTGTTTTTT. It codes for CASSYDRGDNEKLFF.

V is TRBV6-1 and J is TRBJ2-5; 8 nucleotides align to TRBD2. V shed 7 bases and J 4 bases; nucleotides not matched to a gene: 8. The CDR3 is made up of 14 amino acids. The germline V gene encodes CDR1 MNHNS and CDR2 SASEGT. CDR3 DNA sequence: TGTGCCAGCATGGAGGGCGGGAGGAGAGAGACCCAGTACTTC. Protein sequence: CASMEGGRRETQYF.

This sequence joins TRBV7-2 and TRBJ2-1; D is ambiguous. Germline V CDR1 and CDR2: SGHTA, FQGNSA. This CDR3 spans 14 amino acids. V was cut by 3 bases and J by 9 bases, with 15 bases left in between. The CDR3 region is CASSFVMIGGEQFF. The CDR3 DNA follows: TGTGCCAGCAGCTTCGTGATGATCGGCGGTGAGCAGTTCTTC.

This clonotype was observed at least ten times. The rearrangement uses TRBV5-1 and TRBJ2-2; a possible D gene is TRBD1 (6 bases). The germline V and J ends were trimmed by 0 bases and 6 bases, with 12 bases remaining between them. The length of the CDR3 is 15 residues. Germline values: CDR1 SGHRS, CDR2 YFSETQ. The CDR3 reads CASSLGQGFAGELFF. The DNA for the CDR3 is TGCGCCAGCAGCTTGGGCCAGGGGTTCGCCGGGGAGCTGTTTTTT.

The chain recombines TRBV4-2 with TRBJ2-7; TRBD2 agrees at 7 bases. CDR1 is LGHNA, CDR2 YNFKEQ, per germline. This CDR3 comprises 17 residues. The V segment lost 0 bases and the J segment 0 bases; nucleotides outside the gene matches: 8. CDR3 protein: CASSQDPSGVSSYEQYF. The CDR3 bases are TGTGCCAGCAGCCAAGACCCTAGCGGCGTGAGCTCCTACGAGCAGTACTTC.

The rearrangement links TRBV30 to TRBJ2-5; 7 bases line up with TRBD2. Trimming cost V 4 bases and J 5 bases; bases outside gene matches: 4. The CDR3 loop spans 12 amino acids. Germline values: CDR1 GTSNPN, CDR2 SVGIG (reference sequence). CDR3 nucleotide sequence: TGTGCCTGGACGGGGGGAGGTGAGACCCAGTACTTC. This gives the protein CAWTGGGETQYF.

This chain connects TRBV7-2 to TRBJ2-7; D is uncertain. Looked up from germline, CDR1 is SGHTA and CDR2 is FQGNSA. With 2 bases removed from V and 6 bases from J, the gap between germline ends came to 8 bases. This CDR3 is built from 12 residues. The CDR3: CASSLSLPEQYF. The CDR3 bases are TGTGCCAGCAGCTTATCGCTGCCCGAGCAGTACTTC.

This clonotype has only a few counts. As DNA, the CDR3 is TGCAGCGTTGCTGGGTCGGGTGATCAGCCCCAGCATTTT. Protein product: CSVAGSGDQPQHF. This chain connects TRBV29-1 to TRBJ1-5; no definite D call. This CDR3 comprises 13 residues. CDR1 is SQVTM and CDR2 is ANQGSEA in the germline V gene. Trimming shortened V by 4 bases and J by 5 bases, and 12 bases separated the two germline ends.

CDR3 amino acids: CASLPTSYRDTQYF. As DNA, the CDR3 is TGTGCCAGCCTACCCACCTCCTACAGAGATACGCAGTATTTT. V is TRBV21-1 and J is TRBJ2-3. TRBV21-1 is shown as a pseudogene. This CDR3 is built from 14 residues.